Shown below are 22 T cell receptor beta chains from a single sample sequenced in a study of technical replicates of blood from a few donors. Data came from immunoSEQ multiplex PCR; TCRdb stores just in-frame clones and leaves some out. The sample lists around 76,000 clones, 75% to 95% occurring once. Sample: T cells isolated from PBMCs. The source of these receptors is a human donor in good health.

The rearrangement uses TRBV5-5 and TRBJ1-2, with D tentatively TRBD1 (6 bases). V gave up 5 bases and J gave up 0 bases, with 11 bases separating them. The CDR3 is 14 residues long. Germline V gives CDR1 SGHKS, CDR2 YYEKEE (reference sequence). The CDR3 sequence: CASSQGRANYGYTF. Written as DNA, the CDR3 is TGTGCCAGCAGTCAGGGGAGAGCTAACTATGGCTACACCTTC.

Only one count was recorded for this clone. V is TRBV6-5 and J is TRBJ2-3; D is unclear. This CDR3 has 14 residues. Deletions cut 5 bases from V and 2 bases from J, with 11 bases between. Germline CDR1 reads MNHEY; CDR2 reads SVGAGI. The CDR3 spells CASSIESYTDTQYF. The CDR3 DNA reads TGTGCCAGCAGTATAGAGAGTTACACAGATACGCAGTATTTT.

This chain links TRBV7-9 with TRBJ1-1; D is unclear. Germline V gene lookup returns CDR1 SEHNR and CDR2 FQNEAQ (reference sequence). Trimming stripped 1 base from V and 7 bases from J, with 10 bases between. There are 13 residues in the CDR3. CDR3 nucleotide sequence: TGTGCCAGCAGCTTAGATTTGGCAGGTGAAGCTTTCTTT. This encodes CASSLDLAGEAFF.

This clone was seen a few times. The CDR3 protein is CASSFRRSQGGELFF. In nucleotides, the CDR3 is TGTGCCAGCAGCTTCCGCCGGAGTCAGGGCGGGGAGCTGTTTTTT. V is TRBV13 and J is TRBJ2-2; TRBD1 is a possible D gene (5 bases). Between the trimmed V and J ends, which lost 3 bases and 7 bases, there was a span of 15 bases. Germline CDR1 and CDR2: PRHDT and FYEKMQ (reference sequence). The CDR3 spans 15 residues.

This clone showed up just once. The V gene is TRBV7-9, the J gene TRBJ2-7; 8 nucleotides agree with TRBD1. Germline trimming cut 11 bases from V and 3 bases from J; bases unmatched to any gene: 9. CDR1 and CDR2 (germline): SEHNR, FQNEAQ (reference sequence). This CDR3 has 13 amino acids. Written as DNA, the CDR3 is TGTGCCGGCTCCCCAGGACAGGGCTACGAGCAGTACTTC. Its protein is CAGSPGQGYEQYF.

The chain recombines TRBV11-2 with TRBJ2-7; 9 bases are a match to TRBD2. CDR3 length: 15 residues. V trimming: 7 bases; J trimming: 3 bases; junction bases outside the gene matches: 10. Germline-derived CDR1 and CDR2 are SGHAT and FQNNGV. The CDR3 DNA reads as TGTGCCAGCACCCCAGTGGGGACTAGCCTCTACGAGCAGTACTTC. It translates to CASTPVGTSLYEQYF.

V usage is TRBV7-9 and J usage is TRBJ2-1; 8 bases line up with TRBD2. This CDR3 spans 15 amino acids. The junction had 4 bases not matched to a gene; V was cut back by 5 bases and J by 1 base. Germline loops: CDR1 SEHNR, CDR2 FQNEAQ (reference sequence). The CDR3 loop reads CASSELAVSYNEQFF. DNA for the CDR3: TGTGCCAGCAGCGAACTAGCGGTGTCCTACAATGAGCAGTTCTTC.

This clone showed up just once. This chain connects TRBV11-2 to TRBJ2-2; 7 bases fit TRBD1. The length of the CDR3 is 14 residues. Per the germline V gene, CDR1 is SGHAT and CDR2 is FQNNGV. V trimming: 5 bases; J trimming: 6 bases; junction bases outside the gene matches: 6. CDR3 residues: CASSGDRVSGELFF. CDR3 nucleotides: TGTGCCAGCAGCGGAGACAGGGTTTCCGGGGAGCTGTTTTTT.

The V and J genes are TRBV7-6 and TRBJ1-1; tentatively, D is TRBD1 (5 bases). CDR1 is SGHVS and CDR2 is FNYEAQ in the germline V gene. The CDR3 sequence is 13 residues long. V dropped 5 bases and J dropped 0 bases, with 7 bases sitting between them. CDR3 nucleotides: TGTGCCAGCAGCACGACAGTGAACACTGAAGCTTTCTTT. Its translation: CASSTTVNTEAFF.

The V call is TRBV19, the J call TRBJ2-5; 10 bases line up with TRBD1. The CDR3 extends over 15 amino acids. The trim removed 5 bases at V and 5 bases at J, leaving 8 bases unmatched. Germline CDR1 LNHDA, CDR2 SQIVND (reference sequence). CDR3 in amino acids: CASSFPGQGTETQYF. CDR3 in DNA: TGTGCCAGTAGTTTTCCGGGACAGGGGACGGAGACCCAGTACTTC.

This chain joins TRBV9 and TRBJ2-1; possibly TRBD1 for D (6 bases). V was clipped by 4 bases and J by 0 bases, with 14 bases between them. The CDR3 consists of 16 residues. The germline gives CDR1 SGDLS, CDR2 YYNGEE. In nucleotides, the CDR3 is TGTGCCAGCAGCAGCGGACAGCCTAGCTCCTACAATGAGCAGTTCTTC. It encodes CASSSGQPSSYNEQFF.

The gene calls are TRBV19 and TRBJ2-5, with D possibly TRBD2 on 6 matching bases. The CDR3 totals 15 residues. Germline V gives CDR1 LNHDA, CDR2 SQIVND (reference sequence). V shed 5 bases and J shed 1 base, with 14 bases lying between them. The CDR3 sequence: CASSSAGRPQETQYF. The CDR3 DNA is TGTGCCAGTAGTTCGGCGGGACGCCCCCAAGAGACCCAGTACTTC.

V is TRBV5-1 and J is TRBJ1-1; weak D call: TRBD1 (5 bases). The CDR3 consists of 17 residues. In germline, CDR1 is SGHRS, CDR2 YFSETQ. V shed 2 bases and J shed 0 bases, with 17 bases lying between them. The CDR3 here is CASSFRGSEGMNTEAFF. The CDR3, as DNA: TGCGCCAGCAGCTTCCGTGGTTCGGAGGGGATGAACACTGAAGCTTTCTTT. The full variable domain, rest sourced from reference TRBV5-1 and TRBJ1-1, is KAGVTQTPRYLIKTRGQQVTLSCSPISGHRSVSWYQQTPGQGLQFLFEYFSETQRNKGNFPGRFSGRQFSNSRSEMNVSTLELGDSALYLCASSFRGSEGMNTEAFFGQGTRLTVV.

The chain combines TRBV7-2 with TRBJ2-1; perhaps TRBD2 as D (6 bases). The V gene's germline CDR1 is SGHTA and CDR2 FQGNSA. The ends were cut back, 0 bases at V and 5 bases at J, with 20 bases in the middle. The CDR3 loop spans 18 amino acids. The DNA of the CDR3 is TGTGCCAGCAGCTTAGCGCCTAGAAGTTCCGGGGGAGACAATGAGCAGTTCTTC. It specifies CASSLAPRSSGGDNEQFF.

This chain connects TRBV5-1 to TRBJ2-3; D is possibly TRBD1 (7 bases). The CDR3 extends over 15 amino acids. Germline V gene sequence: CDR1 SGHRS, CDR2 YFSETQ. Trimming shortened V by 0 bases and J by 4 bases, and 12 bases separated the two germline ends. Written as DNA, the CDR3 is TGCGCCAGCAGCTTGGGACAGGGCGGGGCAGATACGCAGTATTTT. Encoded protein: CASSLGQGGADTQYF.

The rearrangement uses TRBV5-6 and TRBJ2-3; TRBD2 matches 12 bases. Germline trimming cut 2 bases from V and 5 bases from J; bases unmatched to any gene: 3. This CDR3 spans 15 amino acids. The germline CDR1 and CDR2 sequences are SGHDT and YYEEEE. The CDR3 sequence is CASSLEGLAGDTQYF. The CDR3 nucleotides are TGTGCCAGCAGCTTAGAGGGACTAGCGGGAGATACGCAGTATTTT.

This chain uses TRBV19 with TRBJ2-3; no reliable D call. Trimming removed 3 bases from V and 1 base from J, with 2 bases in between. This CDR3 has 12 residues. CDR1 and CDR2 (germline): LNHDA, SQIVND (reference sequence). DNA for the CDR3: TGTGCCAGTAGTATCGGCACAGATACGCAGTATTTT. It yields the protein CASSIGTDTQYF.

The V call is TRBV6-6, the J call TRBJ1-1; D remains unclear. Per germline, CDR1 MNHNY and CDR2 SVGAGI (reference sequence). The CDR3 is made up of 15 amino acids. V gave up 2 bases and J gave up 4 bases, with 14 bases separating them. CDR3 loop: CASSYIVWESTEAFF. Here the CDR3 DNA reads TGTGCCAGCAGTTACATAGTCTGGGAGAGCACTGAAGCTTTCTTT.

This chain uses TRBV5-6 with TRBJ1-3; D remains ambiguous. The CDR3 extends over 13 amino acids. CDR1 is SGHDT, CDR2 YYEEEE, per germline. Trimming shortened V by 1 base and J by 4 bases, and 6 bases separated the two germline ends. CDR3 region: CASSLLSGNTIYF. The CDR3 coding sequence is TGTGCCAGCAGCTTGCTTTCCGGAAACACCATATATTTT.

This sequence joins TRBV11-3 and TRBJ2-5; D remains ambiguous. The CDR3 covers 13 residues. V lost 4 bases to trimming and J lost 1 base, with 7 bases between them. Looked up from germline, CDR1 is SGHNT and CDR2 is YENEEA. The CDR3: CASSSGFQETQYF. DNA of the CDR3: TGTGCCAGCAGCTCCGGGTTCCAAGAGACCCAGTACTTC.

The chain recombines TRBV7-9 with TRBJ2-3; 7 nucleotides match TRBD1. V shed 6 bases and J 1 base; nucleotides not matched to a gene: 4. Germline CDR1 SEHNR, CDR2 FQNEAQ (reference sequence). The CDR3 length is 14 residues. The CDR3 nucleotides read TGTGCCAGCAGGCTAACAGGGGGCACAGATACGCAGTATTTT. It codes for CASRLTGGTDTQYF. The full variable domain, with the rest looked up from reference TRBV7-9 and TRBJ2-3, is DTGVSQNPRHKITKRGQNVTFRCDPISEHNRLYWYRQTLGQGPEFLTYFQNEAQLEKSRLLSDRFSAERPKGSFSTLEIQRTEQGDSAMYLCASRLTGGTDTQYFGPGTRLTVL.

This sequence joins TRBV6-6 and TRBJ2-5, with 8 bases fitting TRBD2. The CDR3 runs 13 residues. V lost 5 bases and J lost 7; bases outside the gene matches: 6. Germline V gene lookup returns CDR1 MNHNY and CDR2 SVGAGI (reference sequence). CDR3 in DNA: TGTGCCAGCAGTCCTGGGACTAGTGGGACCCAGTACTTC. Its translation is CASSPGTSGTQYF.